One sample yielded the 23 T cell receptor beta chains listed below, sequenced in a study of OX40 agonist ivuxolimab in advanced cancers. Only in-frame clones appear in the TCRdb table, and some are missing; sequencing was by immunoSEQ multiplex PCR. Found here are roughly 92,000 clones, around 90% of them singletons; the top ten hold more than 3%. Sample: CD4+ or CD8+ T cells sorted from blood, taken in a trial of the OX40 agonist ivuxolimab. These receptors were collected from an adult with an advanced solid tumor such as melanoma, head and neck, liver or kidney cancer.

The rearrangement links TRBV7-3 to TRBJ2-1; 8 bases align to TRBD2. CDR3 length: 13 amino acids. Losses at the gene ends were 3 bases for V and 10 bases for J; bases not matched to a gene: 5. Germline V gene sequence: CDR1 SGHTA, CDR2 FQGTGA. In DNA form, the CDR3 reads TGTGCCAGCAGCTTGGGACTAGGATCAGAGCAGTTCTTC. Translating it yields CASSLGLGSEQFF.

This chain joins TRBV27 and TRBJ1-1; D ambiguous. Trimming removed 4 bases at V and 1 base at J, with 7 bases between. CDR1 MNHEY and CDR2 SMNVEV come from the germline V gene (reference sequence). The CDR3 has 13 residues. The CDR3 bases are TGTGCCAGCAGTTGGGCGGGGAACACTGAAGCTTTCTTT. Protein product: CASSWAGNTEAFF.

The V call is TRBV5-8, the J call TRBJ2-3; 8 bases match TRBD2. The V gene end was trimmed by 10 bases and the J gene end by 0 bases; junction bases not matched to a gene: 16. This CDR3 region has 17 residues. The germline V gene encodes CDR1 SGHTS and CDR2 YDEGEE. This CDR3 reads CASSGLARRSSTDTQYF. The CDR3 region has the DNA TGTGCCTCATCCGGACTAGCCCGTCGATCAAGCACAGATACGCAGTATTTT.

The chain employs TRBV6-5 and TRBJ1-5, with D uncertain. The CDR3 runs 13 residues. In germline, CDR1 is MNHEY, CDR2 SVGAGI. V lost 2 bases to trimming and J lost 5 bases, with 7 bases between them. The CDR3 protein is CASSYIVHQPQHF. The CDR3 DNA sequence: TGTGCCAGCAGTTACATTGTACATCAGCCCCAGCATTTT.

The rearrangement uses TRBV19 and TRBJ2-2, with 8 bases lining up with TRBD2. Trimming cost V 0 bases and J 2 bases; bases outside gene matches: 5. The CDR3 consists of 17 residues. From germline, CDR1 is LNHDA and CDR2 SQIVND (reference sequence). The CDR3 coding sequence is TGTGCCAGTAGTATAGACAGACTAGCGATTAACACCGGGGAGCTGTTTTTT. Its translation: CASSIDRLAINTGELFF.

The chain links TRBV11-2 to TRBJ2-1; 10 bases fit TRBD2. Germline CDR1 reads SGHAT; CDR2 reads FQNNGV. This CDR3 is 18 amino acids long. V dropped 5 bases and J dropped 4; count of bases not matched to a gene: 14. CDR3 nucleotides: TGTGCCAGCAGCGCATTATTTAAAGCGGGGGGGGAATACAATGAGCAGTTCTTC. Protein sequence: CASSALFKAGGEYNEQFF.

The chain has TRBV2 and TRBJ1-2; D is unclear. The V end lost 0 bases, the J end lost 9 bases, and 8 bases lay between the germline ends. Per the germline V gene, CDR1 is SNHLY and CDR2 is FYNNEI. The CDR3 extends over 12 amino acids. CDR3 in amino acids: CASSEAQYRYTF. The CDR3 DNA sequence: TGTGCCAGCAGTGAAGCGCAGTACCGCTACACCTTC.

The rearrangement joins TRBV9 to TRBJ1-1, with D uncertain. The V gene's germline CDR1 is SGDLS and CDR2 YYNGEE. The ends were cut back, 0 bases at V and 4 bases at J, with 10 bases in the middle. The CDR3 contains 14 residues. The CDR3 loop reads CASSVEGMSTEAFF. The DNA of the CDR3 is TGTGCCAGCAGCGTAGAGGGTATGAGCACTGAAGCTTTCTTT.

The chain recombines TRBV27 with TRBJ2-3; a weak D match, TRBD1 (5 bases). This CDR3 comprises 14 residues. The germline V and J ends were trimmed by 0 bases and 2 bases, with 6 bases remaining between them. Germline V gene data show CDR1 as MNHEY and CDR2 as SMNVEV (reference sequence). Written as DNA, the CDR3 is TGTGCCAGCAGTTTATCGGGGCCCACAGATACGCAGTATTTT. Translated, it gives CASSLSGPTDTQYF.

The chain combines TRBV4-1 with TRBJ2-5, with TRBD1 matching 9 bases. CDR1 is MGHRA, CDR2 YSYEKL, per germline. The CDR3 is 13 residues long. V lost 4 bases to trimming and J lost 5 bases; unmatched junction nucleotides: 2. Here the CDR3 DNA reads TGCGCCAGCAGCCTAGGACAGGGGGAGACCCAGTACTTC. It translates to CASSLGQGETQYF.

V gene TRBV19 combines with J gene TRBJ1-1; tentatively, D is TRBD1 (5 bases). The CDR3 is 13 residues long. Germline CDR1 LNHDA, CDR2 SQIVND (reference sequence). Trimming removed 2 bases from V and 5 bases from J, with 9 bases in between. The DNA for the CDR3 is TGTGCCAGTAGTATATACGGGGGTACTGAAGCTTTCTTT. This translates into CASSIYGGTEAFF.

The chain uses TRBV5-1 and TRBJ2-1; no reliable D call. This CDR3 has 12 residues. Trimming stripped 1 base from V and 8 bases from J, with 7 bases between. Germline V gene sequence: CDR1 SGHRS, CDR2 YFSETQ. Here the CDR3 reads CASSLNSHEQFF. The CDR3 coding sequence is TGCGCCAGCAGCTTGAATAGCCATGAGCAGTTCTTC.

The chain is built from TRBV6-5 and TRBJ2-7; 10 bases align to TRBD1. This CDR3 spans 13 amino acids. The trim removed 9 bases at V and 5 bases at J, leaving 7 bases unmatched. Germline lookup yields CDR1 MNHEY and CDR2 SVGAGI. CDR3 DNA: TGTGCCAGTTCCGGGACAGGGGTCCACGAGCAGTACTTC. This sequence encodes CASSGTGVHEQYF.

V and J are TRBV13 and TRBJ1-4, with a tentative D call TRBD1 (6 bases). The germline CDR1 and CDR2 sequences are PRHDT and FYEKMQ (reference sequence). The CDR3 length is 14 residues. With 0 bases removed from V and 8 bases from J, the gap between germline ends came to 10 bases. CDR3 nucleotide sequence: TGTGCCAGCAGCTTAGGCAGGGGTTGGGAAAAACTGTTTTTT. This gives the protein CASSLGRGWEKLFF.

The chain combines TRBV11-3 with TRBJ2-5, with 7 bases identical to TRBD1. The trim removed 5 bases at V and 1 base at J, leaving 4 bases unmatched. Germline CDR1 and CDR2: SGHNT and YENEEA. The CDR3 totals 14 residues. The CDR3 sequence is CASSHRDSQETQYF. DNA of the CDR3: TGTGCCAGCAGCCACCGGGACAGCCAAGAGACCCAGTACTTC.

The chain is built from TRBV6-1 and TRBJ1-1; tentatively, D is TRBD1 (6 bases). Germline V gene data show CDR1 as MNHNS and CDR2 as SASEGT. Trimming stripped 5 bases from V and 1 base from J, with 11 bases between. CDR3 length: 14 amino acids. The CDR3 bases are TGTGCCAGCAGTACGGGACACCCGAACACTGAAGCTTTCTTT. Its protein is CASSTGHPNTEAFF.

The chain is built from TRBV7-8 and TRBJ2-5; D unclear. Germline loops: CDR1 SGHVS, CDR2 FQNEAQ. The CDR3 has 13 residues. The V end was cut by 4 bases, the J end by 2 bases, with 8 bases between. The CDR3 loop reads CASSSGTQETQYF. The CDR3 DNA follows: TGTGCCAGCAGCTCCGGCACTCAAGAGACCCAGTACTTC.

The V call is TRBV19, the J call TRBJ2-1; D call uncertain. CDR3 length: 14 residues. From germline, CDR1 is LNHDA and CDR2 SQIVND (reference sequence). V was pared by 3 bases and J by 2 bases, with 8 bases between. The CDR3 sequence: CASSITLAYNEQFF. The DNA of the CDR3 is TGTGCCAGTAGTATCACACTGGCCTACAATGAGCAGTTCTTC.

The V call is TRBV6-1, the J call TRBJ2-7; D is unclear. Germline lookup yields CDR1 MNHNS and CDR2 SASEGT. V was cut by 7 bases and J by 0 bases, with 16 bases left in between. This CDR3 has 15 amino acids. CDR3 in amino acids: CASIAFRDSSYEQYF. The CDR3 region has the DNA TGTGCCAGCATCGCCTTCAGAGATAGCTCCTACGAGCAGTACTTC.

The table lists this clone with a count of one. The CDR3, as DNA: TGTGCCAGCAGTTTAAGCCCCAGGGCCGCGAACTACGAGCAGTACTTC. This gives the protein CASSLSPRAANYEQYF. The chain employs TRBV27 and TRBJ2-7, with a possible D match to TRBD1 (5 bases). Per the germline V gene, CDR1 is MNHEY and CDR2 is SMNVEV (reference sequence). The CDR3 is made up of 16 amino acids. The V and J ends lost 2 bases and 3 bases respectively, with 17 bases between them.

This clone was detected once. The CDR3 protein is CASSLSNRGGETQYF. The CDR3, as DNA: TGTGCCAGCAGTTTATCGAATCGGGGGGGAGAGACCCAGTACTTC. This rearrangement joins TRBV27 to TRBJ2-5; 8 nucleotides line up with TRBD2. V trimming: 0 bases; J trimming: 4 bases; junction bases outside the gene matches: 4. The CDR3 covers 15 residues. Germline V gene data show CDR1 as MNHEY and CDR2 as SMNVEV (reference sequence).

This sequence joins TRBV14 and TRBJ2-2, with a possible D match to TRBD1 (5 bases). CDR1 SGHDN and CDR2 FVKESK come from the germline V gene. The CDR3 covers 16 residues. Trimming removed 1 base from V and 4 bases from J, with 13 bases in between. This CDR3 reads CASSQVSLQGTGELFF. CDR3 bases: TGTGCCAGCAGCCAAGTTTCCCTGCAGGGCACCGGGGAGCTGTTTTTT.

This clone was seen a few times. The CDR3 DNA is TGTGCCAGCATGGGGCAGGCTACCTACGAGCAGTACTTC. This encodes CASMGQATYEQYF. This chain uses TRBV2 with TRBJ2-7; perhaps TRBD1 as D (5 bases). This CDR3 has 13 residues. Trimming left V 7 bases short and J 2 bases short, with 12 bases between. Per the germline V gene, CDR1 is SNHLY and CDR2 is FYNNEI.